This T cell receptor (beta chain) was recovered during a study of Tregs in tolerant kidney transplant recipients. Regarding the study as a whole: Tolerant patients' donor-specific Tregs expanded beyond overall Tregs, suggesting antigen-driven growth.

In germline, CDR1 is SGHVS, CDR2 FNYEAQ. V lost 5 bases, J lost 4 bases, and 15 bases lay in between. The CDR3 spans 15 residues. Points on this clone: The antigen is undetermined.

Related graft donors supplied nonmyeloablative bone marrow transplants, and mixed chimerism was transient. CD4+CD25+CD127- Tregs, CD4+CD25- non-Tregs, CD4 and CD8 cells were sorted. The repertoire was sequenced with immunoSEQ multiplex PCR; TCRdb's copy has only in-frame clones and lacks some. The data contain roughly 80,000 clones, more than 85% of them singletons. This receptor was identified in a human patient who received a combined kidney and bone marrow transplant. Some T cells may be supplied by the graft donor. The sequenced sample was CD4+ T cells from blood (PBMCs), obtained 24 months after the transplant. This rearrangement joins TRBV7-6 to TRBJ1-3, with a weak D call TRBD1 (5 bases). CDR3 sequence reads: CASSRAGMDGNTIYF. The CDR3 DNA reads as TGTGCCAGCAGCCGAGCAGGGATGGACGGAAACACCATATATTTT. Full variable domain (remainder filled in from reference TRBV7-6 and TRBJ1-3): GAGVSQSPRYKVTKRGQDVALRCDPISGHVSLYWYRQALGQGPEFLTYFNYEAQQDKSGLPNDRFSAERPEGSISTLTIQRTEQRDSAMYRCASSRAGMDGNTIYFGEGSWLTVV.